These 22 T cell receptor beta chains were all obtained from the same sample, sequenced in a study of blood T cell repertoires in COVID-19. Repertoires were generated with immunoSEQ multiplex PCR, while TCRdb's copy carries only in-frame clones and drops some. The sample shows tens of thousands of clones, around 80% of them seen only once. The sample was peripheral blood. The receptors shown here come from a man at least 80 years old with active or convalescent COVID-19.

Written as DNA, the CDR3 is TGTGCCAGCAGTTACTCGACCAGGGGGCTTGGAAACACCATATATTTT. Translation gives CASSYSTRGLGNTIYF. The rearrangement joins TRBV6-5 to TRBJ1-3; TRBD1 aligns across 8 bases. There are 16 residues in the CDR3. CDR1 is MNHEY, CDR2 SVGAGI, per germline. Unmatched junction bases numbered 4, after V lost 0 bases and J lost 3 bases.

V gene TRBV7-9 combines with J gene TRBJ1-1; TRBD1 aligns across 9 bases. Germline loops: CDR1 SEHNR, CDR2 FQNEAQ (reference sequence). The trim removed 5 bases at V and 4 bases at J, leaving 2 bases unmatched. The CDR3 is 13 amino acids. For the CDR3, the DNA is TGTGCCAGCAGCGGACAGGGGACCACTGAAGCTTTCTTT. Amino acids: CASSGQGTTEAFF. Full variable domain (missing parts from reference TRBV7-9 and TRBJ1-1): DTGVSQNPRHKITKRGQNVTFRCDPISEHNRLYWYRQTLGQGPEFLTYFQNEAQLEKSRLLSDRFSAERPKGSFSTLEIQRTEQGDSAMYLCASSGQGTTEAFFGQGTRLTVV.

This clone was counted a single time. CDR3: CASSQSGTGALYYGYTF. The CDR3 nucleotides read TGTGCCAGCAGCCAATCCGGGACAGGGGCGCTCTACTATGGCTACACCTTC. This sequence joins TRBV3-1 (or the pseudogene TRBV3-2) and TRBJ1-2; 10 nucleotides line up with TRBD1. CDR3 length: 17 residues. In germline, CDR1 is LGHDT, CDR2 YNNKEL (reference sequence). The J segment lost 3 bases and the V segment lost 2 bases, leaving 9 bases of the junction unmatched.

This clone was picked up a small number of times. The rearrangement uses TRBV5-1 and TRBJ1-5, with D unresolved. The V gene lost 0 bases and the J gene lost 0 bases, with 13 bases spanning the gap. The CDR3 has 17 residues. Germline-derived CDR1 and CDR2 are SGHRS and YFSETQ. The CDR3 DNA follows: TGCGCCAGCAGCTTGGGCGGCAGCCCCTATAGCAATCAGCCCCAGCATTTT. Its protein product is CASSLGGSPYSNQPQHF. The whole variable domain, remainder taken from reference TRBV5-1 and TRBJ1-5, is KAGVTQTPRYLIKTRGQQVTLSCSPISGHRSVSWYQQTPGQGLQFLFEYFSETQRNKGNFPGRFSGRQFSNSRSEMNVSTLELGDSALYLCASSLGGSPYSNQPQHFGDGTRLSIL.

This chain links TRBV15 with TRBJ1-3, with D unclear. The CDR3 loop spans 15 amino acids. The ends were cut back, 1 base at V and 0 bases at J, with 7 bases in the middle. CDR1 and CDR2 (germline): LNHNV, YYDKDF (reference sequence). The CDR3 loop is CATSRARSSGNTIYF. The CDR3 region has the DNA TGTGCCACCAGCAGAGCGCGGAGCTCTGGAAACACCATATATTTT. Drawing the rest from reference TRBV15 and TRBJ1-3, the complete variable domain is DAMVIQNPRYQVTQFGKPVTLSCSQTLNHNVMYWYQQKSSQAPKLLFHYYDKDFNNEADTPDNFQSRRPNTSFCFLDIRSPGLGDTAMYLCATSRARSSGNTIYFGEGSWLTVV.

The V gene is TRBV27, the J gene TRBJ2-2; weak D call: TRBD1 (5 bases). The germline V and J ends were trimmed by 4 bases and 4 bases, with 13 bases remaining between them. Germline V CDR1 and CDR2: MNHEY, SMNVEV (reference sequence). The CDR3 totals 15 residues. CDR3 nucleotide sequence: TGTGCCAGCAGTTCCTTAGGGGCCGGCACCGGGGAGCTGTTTTTT. Translation gives CASSSLGAGTGELFF.

The V gene is TRBV5-4, the J gene TRBJ2-7; 9 bases fit TRBD2. CDR1 and CDR2 from the germline V gene are SGHNT and YYREEE (reference sequence). The CDR3 covers 17 residues. Germline trimming cut 4 bases from V and 1 base from J; bases unmatched to any gene: 12. As DNA, the CDR3 is TGTGCCAGCAGCGGACGAGTGGCGGGGGGGAAGTCCTACGAGCAGTACTTC. Translated: CASSGRVAGGKSYEQYF.

The chain uses TRBV12-3 or TRBV12-4 and TRBJ2-5; D not certain. The CDR3 spans 11 residues. The ends were cut back, 6 bases at V and 11 bases at J, with 13 bases in the middle. The CDR3 region has the DNA TGTGCCAGCAGCCAAGATACAACGCAGTACTTC. Its translation: CASSQDTTQYF.

This chain links TRBV6-5 with TRBJ1-2; TRBD1 aligns across 7 bases. The CDR3 covers 14 residues. V was pared by 7 bases and J by 5 bases, with 10 bases of the junction left unmatched. The V gene's germline CDR1 is MNHEY and CDR2 SVGAGI. CDR3 sequence reads: CASTRGTARYGYTF. The CDR3 nucleotides read TGTGCCAGCACCCGGGGGACAGCCCGATATGGCTACACCTTC.

The chain is built from TRBV5-1 and TRBJ2-7; 8 nucleotides match TRBD1. The CDR3 is made up of 15 amino acids. The V gene end was trimmed by 0 bases and the J gene end by 2 bases; junction bases not matched to a gene: 4. Looked up from germline, CDR1 is SGHRS and CDR2 is YFSETQ. The CDR3, as DNA: TGCGCCAGCAGCTTGGCCAGGGACAGGACCTACGAGCAGTACTTC. It codes for CASSLARDRTYEQYF.

The chain recombines TRBV5-6 with TRBJ2-1, with 8 bases identical to TRBD1. From germline, CDR1 is SGHDT and CDR2 YYEEEE. The V gene end was trimmed by 4 bases and the J gene end by 6 bases; junction bases not matched to a gene: 3. This CDR3 region has 13 residues. The CDR3 spells CASSLRGPNEQFF. The CDR3 nucleotides read TGTGCCAGCAGCCTCAGGGGGCCCAATGAGCAGTTCTTC. The full variable domain, its missing parts supplied by reference TRBV5-6 and TRBJ2-1, is DAGVTQSPTHLIKTRGQQVTLRCSPKSGHDTVSWYQQALGQGPQFIFQYYEEEERQRGNFPDRFSGHQFPNYSSELNVNALLLGDSALYLCASSLRGPNEQFFGPGTRLTVL.

The chain has TRBV28 and TRBJ2-7, with 11 nucleotides matching TRBD1. Germline lookup yields CDR1 MDHEN and CDR2 SYDVKM. This CDR3 region has 15 residues. With 5 bases clipped from V and 4 bases from J, the junction kept 7 bases outside the gene matches. The CDR3 DNA follows: TGTGCCAGCAGTGGGGGACAGGGGGACCGTTACGAGCAGTACTTC. It codes for CASSGGQGDRYEQYF.

The V gene is TRBV7-3, the J gene TRBJ1-1; D remains ambiguous. The CDR3 contains 15 residues. Trimming took off 5 bases at V and 1 base at J, with 14 bases between the two ends. Germline assignment: CDR1 SGHTA and CDR2 FQGTGA. CDR3 loop: CASSLGGAKNTEAFF. The CDR3 region has the DNA TGTGCCAGCAGCCTAGGAGGCGCCAAGAACACTGAAGCTTTCTTT. The variable domain in full, completed from reference TRBV7-3 and TRBJ1-1, reads GAGVSQTPSNKVTEKGKYVELRCDPISGHTALYWYRQSLGQGPEFLIYFQGTGAADDSGLPNDRFFAVRPEGSVSTLKIQRTERGDSAVYLCASSLGGAKNTEAFFGQGTRLTVV.

The rearrangement links TRBV28 to TRBJ2-7, with a possible D match to TRBD1 (6 bases). From germline, CDR1 is MDHEN and CDR2 SYDVKM. Between the trimmed V and J ends, which lost 5 bases and 5 bases, there was a span of 13 bases. The CDR3 has 13 residues. CDR3 nucleotide sequence: TGTGCCAGCAGTAAACCACAGGGCCACGAGCAGTACTTC. The encoded protein is CASSKPQGHEQYF.

The genes are TRBV12-5 and TRBJ1-2; tentatively, D is TRBD1 (5 bases). With 6 bases removed from V and 2 bases from J, the gap between germline ends came to 16 bases. The CDR3 covers 15 residues. Germline CDR1 and CDR2: LGHNT and FRNRAP. CDR3 nucleotide sequence: TGTGCTAGTGGAGATGCACTACAGGAAAACTATGGCTACACCTTC. Amino acid sequence: CASGDALQENYGYTF.

The chain recombines TRBV29-1 with TRBJ2-1; 9 nucleotides line up with TRBD1. The CDR3 is 18 residues long. Germline assignment: CDR1 SQVTM and CDR2 ANQGSEA. J gave up 5 bases and V 4 bases, and 18 bases lay outside the gene matches. CDR3 amino acids: CSVGRRGRRDRAHNEQFF. The CDR3 DNA reads as TGCAGCGTTGGTCGGCGGGGGCGGAGGGACAGGGCCCACAATGAGCAGTTCTTC.

The chain uses TRBV6-1 and TRBJ2-1, with TRBD1 matching over 11 bases. From germline, CDR1 is MNHNS and CDR2 SASEGT. V gave up 3 bases and J gave up 5 bases; unmatched junction bases: 3. There are 15 residues in the CDR3. The CDR3 region has the DNA TGTGCCAGCAGTGATATGGACAGGGGGCACAATGAGCAGTTCTTC. Its translation: CASSDMDRGHNEQFF.

The rearrangement joins TRBV4-3 to TRBJ1-1, with 10 bases aligning to TRBD1. V was pared by 1 base and J by 5 bases, with 4 bases of the junction left unmatched. This CDR3 spans 15 amino acids. The germline V gene encodes CDR1 LGHNA and CDR2 YSLEER. The DNA for the CDR3 is TGCGCCAGCAGCCAAGGACAGGGGGCTTATACTGAAGCTTTCTTT. The encoded protein is CASSQGQGAYTEAFF.

This chain joins TRBV19 and TRBJ2-3; TRBD1 aligns across 11 bases. The V segment lost 5 bases and the J segment 2 bases; nucleotides outside the gene matches: 6. There are 16 residues in the CDR3. Germline CDR1 LNHDA, CDR2 SQIVND (reference sequence). The CDR3 spells CASSPDRGLPTDTQYF. The CDR3 DNA follows: TGTGCCAGTAGTCCGGACAGGGGGCTACCCACAGATACGCAGTATTTT.

The chain links TRBV15 to TRBJ1-1; 9 bases align to TRBD1. Germline V gives CDR1 LNHNV, CDR2 YYDKDF (reference sequence). This CDR3 spans 15 amino acids. V lost 5 bases to trimming and J lost 8 bases; unmatched junction nucleotides: 12. CDR3 DNA: TGTGCCACCAGCCTGATGGGGGACAGGGCCCTAGAAGCTTTCTTT. Its translation: CATSLMGDRALEAFF. The full variable domain, rest sourced from reference TRBV15 and TRBJ1-1, is DAMVIQNPRYQVTQFGKPVTLSCSQTLNHNVMYWYQQKSSQAPKLLFHYYDKDFNNEADTPDNFQSRRPNTSFCFLDIRSPGLGDTAMYLCATSLMGDRALEAFFGQGTRLTVV.

This rearrangement joins TRBV25-1 to TRBJ1-6; the D is unclear. The CDR3 is made up of 15 amino acids. Germline loops: CDR1 MGHDK, CDR2 SYGVNS. V was pared by 2 bases and J by 7 bases, with 12 bases between. The chain's CDR3 is CASSEPGILNSPLHF. The CDR3 bases are TGTGCCAGCAGTGAACCAGGTATACTGAATTCACCCCTCCACTTT.

The chain combines TRBV5-4 with TRBJ2-1; D perhaps matches TRBD1 (6 bases). The germline V gene has CDR1 SGHNT and CDR2 YYREEE (reference sequence). CDR3 length: 15 amino acids. Deletions cut 2 bases from V and 7 bases from J, with 16 bases between. The CDR3 DNA reads as TGTGCCAGCAGCTTAGGACAGAAAGGGGAAAATGAGCAGTTCTTC. Its translation: CASSLGQKGENEQFF.